These T cell receptor beta chains were read from a single sample in a study of identical twins. TCRdb fed the 5' RACE reads into MiXCR, producing one record per CDR3 protein. Of over 200,000 distinct CDR3 sequences listed, over 5% are singletons. In addition, the sample was reused for a study of T cells expressing NK-cell markers.

Sequencing input: CD8+ T cells sorted from blood. The receptors here all came from a woman younger than 30 in good health. CDR3s include the opening cysteine and the closing phenylalanine or tryptophan. A D gene is named only where the DNA matches it firmly. Part of the rows lack a size; the others show once, few, many or a class for expanded clones.

j_call clone_size v_call d_call cdr3_aa cdr3_nt
TRBJ1-1 - TRBV6-2/TRBV6-3 TRBD1 CASSGGTGEYPEAFF TGTGCCAGCAGTGGGGGGACAGGGGAGTACCCTGAAGCTTTCTTT
TRBJ1-1 many TRBV5-1 TRBD1 CASSLSAVRGPGGTEAFF TGCGCCAGCAGCTTGTCTGCGGTTCGGGGCCCAGGGGGTACTGAAGCTTTCTTT
TRBJ2-7 - TRBV4-3 - CASSQEVSIYEQYF TGCGCCAGCAGCCAAGAAGTTTCGATTTACGAGCAGTACTTC
TRBJ2-2 many TRBV3-1 - CASSRPPGELFF TGTGCCAGCAGCCGGCCCCCCGGGGAGCTGTTTTTT
TRBJ2-1 - TRBV6-1 - CASTQGPMVNEQFF TGTGCCAGCACCCAAGGGCCGATGGTCAATGAGCAGTTCTTC
TRBJ1-4 - TRBV6-5 - CASSWIQGGNEKLFF TGTGCCAGCAGTTGGATACAGGGTGGTAATGAAAAACTGTTTTTT
TRBJ2-2 few TRBV12-3/TRBV12-4 TRBD2 CASILGTITTGELFF TGTGCCAGCATTCTCGGGACTATCACCACCGGGGAGCTGTTTTTT
TRBJ2-1 many TRBV3-1 - CASSQDQGRDNEQFF TGTGCCAGCAGCCAAGACCAGGGACGGGACAATGAGCAGTTCTTC
TRBJ2-7 many TRBV29-1 TRBD2 CSVEVAGGTYEQYF TGCAGCGTTGAAGTAGCGGGAGGGACCTACGAGCAGTACTTC
TRBJ2-6 many TRBV6-2/TRBV6-3 - CATKRTEPRSGANVLTF TGTGCCACCAAAAGAACGGAACCCCGCTCTGGGGCCAACGTCCTGACTTTC
TRBJ2-7 few TRBV4-3 - CASSPSGDSTYEQYF TGCGCCAGCAGCCCATCGGGGGACAGCACCTACGAGCAGTACTTC
TRBJ2-1 - TRBV9 - CASSVFQQAYNEQFF TGTGCCAGCAGCGTATTCCAGCAGGCCTACAATGAGCAGTTCTTC
TRBJ1-1 many TRBV12-3/TRBV12-4 - CASSHNPGAEAFF TGTGCCAGCAGTCACAACCCAGGGGCTGAAGCTTTCTTT
TRBJ1-2 few TRBV9 - CASQTGYGYTF TGTGCCAGCCAGACAGGCTATGGCTACACCTTC
TRBJ1-2 many TRBV6-6 - CASRDIYGYTF TGTGCCAGCAGGGACATCTATGGCTACACCTTC
TRBJ1-2 - TRBV29-1 - CSVPGPTF TGCAGCGTTCCCGGGCCCACCTTC
TRBJ1-1 many TRBV19 - CASGPNTEAFF TGTGCCAGCGGGCCGAACACTGAAGCTTTCTTT
TRBJ1-6 many TRBV9 TRBD1 CASSEGQTLTSYNSPLHF TGTGCCAGCAGCGAGGGACAGACTCTTACCTCCTATAATTCACCCCTCCACTTT
TRBJ2-1 - TRBV20-1 TRBD2 CSLQSGSSYNEQFF TGCAGCTTGCAAAGCGGGAGCTCCTACAATGAGCAGTTCTTC
TRBJ2-7 many TRBV12-3/TRBV12-4 TRBD2 CASAAASGRYEQYF TGTGCCAGCGCCGCCGCGAGCGGGAGGTACGAGCAGTACTTC
TRBJ1-3 few TRBV11-2 - CASSQLSGAHSGNTIYF TGTGCCAGCAGCCAGTTGTCGGGGGCTCACTCTGGAAACACCATATATTTT
TRBJ2-7 - TRBV29-1 TRBD1 CSVDDSGQGSWGQYF TGCAGCGTTGACGACTCGGGACAGGGGTCTTGGGGGCAGTACTTC
TRBJ2-7 many TRBV27 - CASSSSRVHEQYF TGTGCCAGCAGTTCCTCCAGGGTGCACGAGCAGTACTTC
TRBJ2-1 many TRBV12-3/TRBV12-4 - CASSLSVARYNEQFF TGTGCCAGCAGTTTATCGGTGGCTCGGTACAATGAGCAGTTCTTC
TRBJ2-7 few TRBV4-2 - CASSPGGWGVEEQYF TGTGCCAGCAGCCCAGGTGGGTGGGGCGTGGAGGAGCAGTACTTC
TRBJ2-3 - TRBV11-1 TRBD1 CASSGEYVTGLGTDTQYF TGTGCCAGCAGCGGGGAATACGTGACAGGGCTCGGCACAGATACGCAGTATTTT
TRBJ1-5 - TRBV5-5 - CASSPTSGHSNQPQHF TGTGCCAGCAGCCCGACCTCGGGGCATAGCAATCAGCCCCAGCATTTT
TRBJ2-3 - TRBV20-1 - CSASGSPQYF TGCAGTGCTAGTGGTTCCCCGCAGTATTTT
TRBJ2-7 - TRBV20-1 - CSARARDISSYEQYF TGCAGTGCTAGAGCGCGGGACATTAGCTCCTACGAGCAGTACTTC
TRBJ2-1 - TRBV12-3/TRBV12-4 - CASRDYNNEQFF TGTGCCAGCAGGGACTACAACAATGAGCAGTTCTTC
TRBJ2-2 few TRBV7-8 - CASSPLRNTGELFF TGTGCCAGCAGCCCCCTCCGAAACACCGGGGAGCTGTTTTTT
TRBJ2-7 many TRBV6-1 - CASSTIDSFEQYF TGTGCCAGCAGTACAATCGACTCATTCGAGCAGTACTTC
TRBJ1-1 many TRBV12-5 - CASGLDTEAFF TGTGCTAGTGGTTTGGACACTGAAGCTTTCTTT
TRBJ2-7 - TRBV18 TRBD2 CASSRQRALAGVYEQYF TGTGCCAGCTCCCGACAAAGAGCACTAGCGGGGGTCTACGAGCAGTACTTC
TRBJ2-3 - TRBV11-1 TRBD1 CASSNNRRDSPKADTQYF TGTGCCAGCAGCAATAACCGCAGGGACAGCCCGAAGGCAGATACGCAGTATTTT
TRBJ2-1 many TRBV7-9 TRBD2 CASSRSGRTYNEQFF TGTGCCAGCAGCCGGAGCGGGAGAACCTACAATGAGCAGTTCTTC
TRBJ2-7 - TRBV5-1 TRBD2 CASSLGWTSGGAFYEQYF TGCGCCAGCAGCTTGGGATGGACTAGCGGGGGGGCGTTCTACGAGCAGTACTTC
TRBJ1-2 - TRBV5-6 TRBD1 CASSPPGQGGYTF TGTGCCAGCAGTCCCCCTGGACAGGGGGGCTACACCTTC
TRBJ2-3 many TRBV6-5 - CASSYFRGGTDTQYF TGTGCCAGCAGTTACTTCAGGGGGGGCACAGATACGCAGTATTTT
TRBJ2-7 many TRBV12-3/TRBV12-4 - CASGGTTYEQYF TGTGCCAGCGGGGGCACAACCTACGAGCAGTACTTC
TRBJ2-2 - TRBV11-2 - CASSLVFNTGELFF TGTGCCAGCAGCTTGGTTTTTAACACCGGGGAGCTGTTTTTT
TRBJ1-5 many TRBV7-2 TRBD1 CASSLHPATGNQPQHF TGTGCCAGCAGCCTGCACCCCGCGACAGGGAATCAGCCCCAGCATTTT
TRBJ1-4 - TRBV7-9 - CASSWDTEGKLFF TGTGCCAGCAGCTGGGACACCGAGGGAAAACTGTTTTTT
TRBJ2-1 many TRBV5-5 TRBD2 CASSWDLAGIYNEQFF TGTGCCAGCAGCTGGGATCTAGCGGGAATTTACAATGAGCAGTTCTTC
TRBJ2-7 - TRBV11-2 - CASSSRDGTYEQYF TGTGCCAGCAGCTCCCGGGACGGTACCTACGAGCAGTACTTC
TRBJ1-5 many TRBV20-1 TRBD1 CSAAPQGTGQPQHF TGCAGTGCCGCGCCACAGGGGACGGGCCAGCCCCAGCATTTT
TRBJ1-5 - TRBV27 - CASSLRGFNQPQHF TGTGCCAGCAGTTTACGGGGGTTCAATCAGCCCCAGCATTTT
TRBJ2-1 few TRBV12-3/TRBV12-4 TRBD2 CASSWEGMGQFF TGTGCCAGCAGTTGGGAGGGGATGGGGCAGTTCTTC
TRBJ2-5 few TRBV3-1 - CASSQEPTLQETQYF TGTGCCAGCAGCCAAGAACCCACACTACAAGAGACCCAGTACTTC
TRBJ2-5 - TRBV10-3 TRBD2 CTISESTSGKQETQYF TGTACCATCAGTGAGTCTACTAGCGGCAAACAAGAGACCCAGTACTTC
TRBJ2-2 many TRBV12-3/TRBV12-4 - CASSTVWGELFF TGTGCCAGCAGTACAGTGTGGGGGGAGCTGTTTTTT
TRBJ1-1 - TRBV3-1 TRBD1 CASSQGRTGKVNTEAFF TGTGCCAGCAGCCAAGGCCGGACAGGGAAGGTGAACACTGAAGCTTTCTTT
TRBJ2-1 - TRBV3-1 TRBD2 CASSTIAGGPGEQFF TGTGCCAGCAGCACAATAGCGGGGGGGCCCGGTGAGCAGTTCTTC
TRBJ2-7 few TRBV7-9 TRBD1 CASSSSSGTGGGEQYF TGTGCCAGCAGCTCCTCGTCCGGGACAGGGGGCGGCGAGCAGTACTTC
TRBJ2-2 many TRBV3-1 - CASSGFFRNTGELFF TGTGCCAGCAGCGGCTTCTTTAGGAACACCGGGGAGCTGTTTTTT
TRBJ2-2 many TRBV27 TRBD1 CASSKQGRAGELFF TGTGCCAGCTCCAAACAGGGGCGGGCCGGGGAGCTGTTTTTT
TRBJ1-1 - TRBV7-6 TRBD1 CASSAGDSRYTEAFF TGTGCCAGCAGCGCCGGGGACAGCCGATACACTGAAGCTTTCTTT